The 18 T cell receptor beta chains below were found in one sample sequenced in a study of regulatory T cells in long-lasting Graves disease. Arm-PCR of CDR3 regions with iRepertoire HTBI primers generated TCR beta libraries. Using its own MiXCR run on the multiplex PCR reads, TCRdb lists one record per CDR3 protein. The profile shows hundreds of thousands of distinct CDR3 sequences, 15% to 20% of them singletons. Specified time point: newly diagnosed GD, antithyroid drugs for less than 3 months. With RNA extracted from PBMCs as input, the TCR library was made. In addition, the sample was reused for a study of T cells in Graves' hyperthyroidism and ophthalmopathy.

The sample consisted of peripheral blood mononuclear cells (PBMCs), taken at new diagnosis, from a patient treated with antithyroid drugs. The receptor set was obtained from a woman in her twenties or thirties with Graves disease.

The V call is TRBV19, the J call TRBJ2-2, with 7 bases fitting TRBD1. Trimming removed 2 bases from V and 0 bases from J; junction bases left unmatched: 3. Germline loops: CDR1 LNHDA, CDR2 SQIVND (reference sequence). The CDR3 loop spans 16 amino acids. This chain's CDR3 is CASSITGVSNTGELFF. DNA of the CDR3: TGTGCCAGTAGTATAACAGGGGTTTCGAACACCGGGGAGCTGTTTTTT.

Ten or more counts support this clonotype. The chain couples TRBV6-1 to TRBJ1-4; D perhaps matches TRBD1 (5 bases). V was cut by 7 bases and J by 7 bases, with 16 bases left in between. CDR1 is MNHNS, CDR2 SASEGT, per germline. The CDR3 is made up of 14 amino acids. Here the CDR3 DNA reads TGTGCCAGCACATCCGGACGGGGGAGTGAAAAACTGTTTTTT. Protein sequence: CASTSGRGSEKLFF.

This clonotype was counted between two and nine times. This chain connects TRBV27 to TRBJ1-1; 9 positions agree with TRBD1. Germline CDR1 MNHEY, CDR2 SMNVEV (reference sequence). V was pared by 6 bases and J by 4 bases, with 6 bases of the junction left unmatched. The CDR3 loop spans 14 amino acids. The CDR3 bases are TGTGCCAGCAGAACAGGGGGCAGCGGCACTGAAGCTTTCTTT. This gives the protein CASRTGGSGTEAFF.

The sample holds many counts of this clonotype. V gene TRBV11-2 combines with J gene TRBJ2-1, with 8 nucleotides matching TRBD2. The J segment lost 6 bases and the V segment lost 1 base, leaving 17 bases of the junction unmatched. In germline, CDR1 is SGHAT, CDR2 FQNNGV. The CDR3 has 19 amino acids. The CDR3 region has the DNA TGTGCCAGCAGCTTAGGCGATTTGATAGCGGGGATGCTTCGCAATGAGCAGTTCTTC. Amino acid sequence: CASSLGDLIAGMLRNEQFF. The full variable domain, completed using reference TRBV11-2 and TRBJ2-1, is EAGVAQSPRYKIIEKRQSVAFWCNPISGHATLYWYQQILGQGPKLLIQFQNNGVVDDSQLPKDRFSAERLKGVDSTLKIQPAKLEDSAVYLCASSLGDLIAGMLRNEQFFGPGTRLTVL.

J is TRBJ2-4 and V is TRBV2; tentatively, D is TRBD1 or TRBD2 (7 bases each). The V gene's germline CDR1 is SNHLY and CDR2 FYNNEI. V dropped 4 bases and J dropped 7 bases, with 11 bases sitting between them. The CDR3 sequence is 13 residues long. The CDR3 DNA sequence: TGTGCCAGCAGTGGGCAGGGGGGGAACATTCAGTACTTC. Its protein is CASSGQGGNIQYF.

The rearrangement uses TRBV5-5 and TRBJ1-1; D unresolved. The V end was cut by 2 bases, the J end by 1 base, with 12 bases between. Per germline, CDR1 SGHKS and CDR2 YYEKEE (reference sequence). The CDR3 is 15 amino acids. The CDR3, as DNA: TGTGCCAGCAGCTTCCTTCAGGAGCCGAACACTGAAGCTTTCTTT. Translation gives CASSFLQEPNTEAFF.

Ten or more counts support this clonotype. This sequence joins TRBV6-1 and TRBJ2-7, with unresolved D. Germline V lookup: CDR1 MNHNS, CDR2 SASEGT. The V end lost 0 bases, the J end lost 2 bases, and 11 bases lay between the germline ends. The CDR3 extends over 15 amino acids. CDR3 in DNA: TGTGCCAGCAGTGAAGCTGCAGGCACCACCTACGAGCAGTACTTC. It encodes CASSEAAGTTYEQYF.

This clonotype was counted between two and nine times. V is TRBV5-1 and J is TRBJ2-1, with a weak D call TRBD1 (5 bases). This CDR3 region has 14 residues. V lost 6 bases to trimming and J lost 3 bases, with 13 bases between them. Germline CDR1 reads SGHRS; CDR2 reads YFSETQ. This CDR3 reads CASNAGMLYNEQFF. As DNA, the CDR3 is TGCGCCAGCAACGCAGGGATGCTCTACAATGAGCAGTTCTTC.

This clonotype occurred a few times. V and J are TRBV19 and TRBJ1-1; D is unresolved. The germline gives CDR1 LNHDA, CDR2 SQIVND (reference sequence). V was trimmed by 5 bases and J by 5 bases, leaving 9 bases between them. The CDR3 totals 12 residues. In DNA, the CDR3 is TGTGCCAGTAGTGTCCCGGGTACTGAAGCTTTCTTT. Amino acids: CASSVPGTEAFF.

This clonotype has a count of ten or more. This sequence joins TRBV15 and TRBJ1-1; D is unclear. CDR1 and CDR2 (germline): LNHNV, YYDKDF (reference sequence). V was trimmed by 6 bases and J by 0 bases, leaving 11 bases between them. There are 14 residues in the CDR3. The CDR3 protein is CATRETTMNTEAFF. Written as DNA, the CDR3 is TGTGCCACCAGGGAGACCACTATGAACACTGAAGCTTTCTTT.

About this clonotype: The junction departs from germline at one end; a sequencing error may be responsible. The rearrangement joins TRBV19 to TRBJ2-7, with a weak D call TRBD1 (5 bases). The CDR3 covers 18 residues. The V gene's germline CDR1 is LNHDA and CDR2 SQIVND (reference sequence). CDR3 in DNA: TGTGCCAGTAGTATCTGGCCACAGGAACGTCCCACGTCCTACAAGCAGTACTTC. This sequence encodes CASSIWPQERPTSYKQYF.

This clonotype has ten or more counts. V gene TRBV28 combines with J gene TRBJ2-3; weak D call: TRBD2 (5 bases). The CDR3 has 15 amino acids. The germline V gene has CDR1 MDHEN and CDR2 SYDVKM. Trimming removed 2 bases from V and 1 base from J, with 10 bases in between. As DNA, the CDR3 is TGTGCCAGCAGTTTACAGAAGGGAGGCACAGATACGCAGTATTTT. This codes for CASSLQKGGTDTQYF.

A few counts support this clonotype. Compared with germline, one end of the junction differs, possibly owing to a read error. This rearrangement joins TRBV20-1 to TRBJ2-2; 12 bases agree with TRBD2. Germline assignment: CDR1 DFQATT and CDR2 SNEGSKA (reference sequence). The CDR3 runs 17 residues. The CDR3 sequence: CSARDHGLAGNTGELFF. CDR3 DNA: TGCAGTGCTAGAGATCACGGACTAGCGGGAAACACCGGAGAGCTGTTTTTT.

This clonotype has a count of ten or more. The V gene is TRBV28, the J gene TRBJ1-5; a weak D match, TRBD1 (5 bases). V dropped 5 bases and J dropped 9 bases, with 14 bases sitting between them. This CDR3 spans 13 amino acids. Per germline, CDR1 MDHEN and CDR2 SYDVKM. The CDR3 sequence: CASSRRELLPQHF. CDR3 coding DNA: TGTGCCAGCAGTCGCAGGGAACTTTTGCCCCAGCATTTT.

J is TRBJ2-5 and V is TRBV12-3 or TRBV12-4, with TRBD1 matching 8 bases. Near its end, the DNA agrees better with TRBJ2-1, so the J call may be wrong. This CDR3 has 15 amino acids. CDR3 amino acids: CASSLSQGATNEQFF. CDR3 nucleotides: TGTGCCAGCAGTTTATCCCAGGGGGCGACCAATGAGCAGTTCTTC.

This clonotype was counted between two and nine times. The V call is TRBV20-1, the J call TRBJ2-7; possible D gene TRBD1, 5 bases. V dropped 6 bases and J dropped 4 bases, with 22 bases sitting between them. The CDR3 spans 15 residues. CDR1 and CDR2 from the germline V gene are DFQATT and SNEGSKA (reference sequence). Written as DNA, the CDR3 is TGCAGTGCCGTCCCCACGCTGGGGCTAAATTACGAGCAGTACTTC. Translated: CSAVPTLGLNYEQYF.

This clonotype was seen repeatedly, ten times or more. The CDR3 spells CASSPGQTPYGYTF. The DNA for the CDR3 is TGTGCCAGCAGCCCTGGACAGACTCCCTATGGCTACACCTTC. The chain carries TRBV2 and TRBJ1-2; TRBD1 might be the D (6 bases). Germline V lookup: CDR1 SNHLY, CDR2 FYNNEI. The V and J ends lost 6 bases and 4 bases respectively, with 15 bases between them. There are 14 residues in the CDR3.

This clonotype was observed many times. The chain joins TRBV2 to TRBJ2-7; D is uncertain. The CDR3 length is 13 residues. Per the germline V gene, CDR1 is SNHLY and CDR2 is FYNNEI. Trimming removed 5 bases at V and 0 bases at J, with 8 bases between. The CDR3 DNA reads as TGTGCCAGCAGTATACAGTCCTCCTACGAGCAGTACTTC. Residues: CASSIQSSYEQYF.